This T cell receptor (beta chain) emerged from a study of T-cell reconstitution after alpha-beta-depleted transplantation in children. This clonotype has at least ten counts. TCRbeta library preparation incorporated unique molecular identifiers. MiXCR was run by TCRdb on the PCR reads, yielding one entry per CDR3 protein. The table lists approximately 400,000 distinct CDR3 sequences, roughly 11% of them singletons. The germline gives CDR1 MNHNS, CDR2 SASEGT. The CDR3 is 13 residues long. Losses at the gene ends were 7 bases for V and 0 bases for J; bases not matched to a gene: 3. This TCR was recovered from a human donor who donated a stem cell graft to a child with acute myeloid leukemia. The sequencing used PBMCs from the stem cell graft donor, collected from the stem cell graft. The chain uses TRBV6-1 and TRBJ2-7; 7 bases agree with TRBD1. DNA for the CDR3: TGTGCCAGCAAGCGACAGGGCTCCTACGAGCAGTACTTC. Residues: CASKRQGSYEQYF.